This TCR beta chain stems from a study of response to subunit inactivated influenza vaccine (dated by TCRdb to the late 2010s). Turning to the overall study: Deep quantitative T cell receptor repertoire profiling was used in the study to track responses to a trivalent subunit inactivated influenza vaccine.

General findings and caveats noted by the study authors: The authors proposed that each seasonal influenza vaccination may bring in only a limited number of new T cells.

To prepare the library, RT-PCR was applied. Sequenced using an Illumina HiSeq 2500. TCRdb handled the public reads itself, with Q25 trimming in fastp and clone calling in MiXCR, and kept productive beta chains. Each entry is one CDR3 protein sequence, shown with its most common DNA and genes. For this sample there are 530,000 or so distinct CDR3 sequences; less than 30% appear just once. The ten top clones hold 1.5% to 2% of the sample. Reading from cysteine to phenylalanine, the CDR3 counts 14 amino acids. The kept DNA is CDR3 alone, 42 bases in frame from the first base. Trimming takes 6 bases off V and 1 base off J; junction bases not matched to a gene: 4. Based on the germline V gene (reference sequence), the CDR1 and CDR2 sequences are DFQATT and SNEGSKA. This clonotype was picked up a small number of times. Its antigen is not yet known. Per-base qualities were not stored, and no clone one base away is much larger.

The sample consisted of CD4+ T cells sorted from PBMCs, taken about 5 days after vaccination. This chain joins TRBV20-1 to TRBJ2-3, and 10 junctional nucleotides match TRBD1. The receptor was isolated from a man aged 45-65 years who received an inactivated influenza vaccine. Donor details come from another sample of the same person, matched by shared clones. In nucleotides, the sequence is TGCAGTGCCCCTGGGACAGGGGGCACAGATACGCAGTATTTT. It translates to CSAPGTGGTDTQYF.